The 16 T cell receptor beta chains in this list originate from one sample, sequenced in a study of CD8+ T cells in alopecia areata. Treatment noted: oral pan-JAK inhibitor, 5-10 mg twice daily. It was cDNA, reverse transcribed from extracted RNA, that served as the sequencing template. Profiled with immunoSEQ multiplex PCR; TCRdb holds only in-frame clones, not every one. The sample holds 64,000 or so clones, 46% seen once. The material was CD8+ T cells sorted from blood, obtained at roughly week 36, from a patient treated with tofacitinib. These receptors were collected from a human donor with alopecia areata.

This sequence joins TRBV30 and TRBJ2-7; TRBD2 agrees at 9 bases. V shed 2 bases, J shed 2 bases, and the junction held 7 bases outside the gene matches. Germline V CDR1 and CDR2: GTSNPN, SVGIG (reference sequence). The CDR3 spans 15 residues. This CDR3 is CAWSHGLARTYEQYF. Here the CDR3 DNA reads TGTGCCTGGAGTCACGGACTAGCGAGGACCTACGAGCAGTACTTC. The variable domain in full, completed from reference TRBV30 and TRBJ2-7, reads SQTIHQWPATLVQPVGSPLSLECTVEGTSNPNLYWYRQAAGRGLQLLFYSVGIGQISSEVPQNLSASRPQDRQFILSSKKLLLSDSGFYLCAWSHGLARTYEQYFGPGTRLTVT.

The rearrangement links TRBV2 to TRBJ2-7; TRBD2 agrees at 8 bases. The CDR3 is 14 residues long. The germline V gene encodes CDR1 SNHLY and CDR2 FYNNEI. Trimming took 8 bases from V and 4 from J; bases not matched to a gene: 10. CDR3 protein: CASRGREGVYEQYF. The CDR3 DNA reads TGTGCCAGCCGGGGTCGGGAGGGCGTTTACGAGCAGTACTTC.

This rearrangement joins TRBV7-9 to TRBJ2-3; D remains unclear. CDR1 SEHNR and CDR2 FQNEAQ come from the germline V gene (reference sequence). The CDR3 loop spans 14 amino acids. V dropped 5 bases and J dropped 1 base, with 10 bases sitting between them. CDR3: CASSPVDGTDTQYF. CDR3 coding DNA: TGTGCCAGCAGCCCCGTTGATGGCACAGATACGCAGTATTTT.

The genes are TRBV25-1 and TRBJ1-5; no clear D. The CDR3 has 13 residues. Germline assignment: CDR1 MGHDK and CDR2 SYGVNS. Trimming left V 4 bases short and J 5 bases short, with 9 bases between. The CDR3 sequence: CASSVGWDQPQHF. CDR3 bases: TGTGCCAGCAGTGTGGGTTGGGATCAGCCCCAGCATTTT.

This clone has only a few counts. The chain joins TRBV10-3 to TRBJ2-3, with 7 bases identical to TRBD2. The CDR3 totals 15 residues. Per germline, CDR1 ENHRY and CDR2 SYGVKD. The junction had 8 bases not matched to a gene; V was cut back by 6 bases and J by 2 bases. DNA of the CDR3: TGTGCCATCAGGGGAAGCGGGGAACTCACAGATACGCAGTATTTT. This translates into CAIRGSGELTDTQYF.

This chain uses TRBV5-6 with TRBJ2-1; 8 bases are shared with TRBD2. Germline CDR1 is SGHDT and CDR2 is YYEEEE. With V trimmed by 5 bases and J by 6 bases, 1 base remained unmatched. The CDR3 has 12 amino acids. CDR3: CASRGTSNEQFF. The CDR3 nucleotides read TGTGCCAGCAGGGGGACTAGCAATGAGCAGTTCTTC.

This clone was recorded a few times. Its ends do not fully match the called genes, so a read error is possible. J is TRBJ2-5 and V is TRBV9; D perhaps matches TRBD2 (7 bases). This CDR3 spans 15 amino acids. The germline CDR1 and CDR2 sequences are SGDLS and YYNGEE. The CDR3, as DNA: TGCGCCAGCAGCCAAGATGGCGGGGGCGGAGAGACCCAGTACTTC. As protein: CASSQDGGGGETQYF.

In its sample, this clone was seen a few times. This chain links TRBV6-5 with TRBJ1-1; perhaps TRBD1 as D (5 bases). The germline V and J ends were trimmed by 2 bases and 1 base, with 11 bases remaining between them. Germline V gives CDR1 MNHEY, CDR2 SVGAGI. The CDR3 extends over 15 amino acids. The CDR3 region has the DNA TGTGCCAGCAGTTACAGGGGCCGTTCGAACACTGAAGCTTTCTTT. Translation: CASSYRGRSNTEAFF.

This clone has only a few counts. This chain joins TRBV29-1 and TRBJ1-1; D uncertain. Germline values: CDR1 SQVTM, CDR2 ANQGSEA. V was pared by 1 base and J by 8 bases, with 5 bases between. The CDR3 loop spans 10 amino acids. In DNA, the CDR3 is TGCAGCGTTGAAGCTGGGGAAGCTTTCTTT. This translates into CSVEAGEAFF.

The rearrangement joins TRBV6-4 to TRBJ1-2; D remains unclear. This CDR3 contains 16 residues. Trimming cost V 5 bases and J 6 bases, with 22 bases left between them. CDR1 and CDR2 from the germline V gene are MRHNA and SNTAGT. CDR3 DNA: TGTGCCAGCAGTCCCTCCCCGGGAGGGTTTGTTGATGGCTACACCTTC. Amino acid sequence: CASSPSPGGFVDGYTF.

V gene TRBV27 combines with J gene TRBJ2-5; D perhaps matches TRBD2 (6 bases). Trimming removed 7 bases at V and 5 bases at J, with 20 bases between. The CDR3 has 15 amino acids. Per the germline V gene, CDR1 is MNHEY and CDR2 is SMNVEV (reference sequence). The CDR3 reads CASTPHAGWGETQYF. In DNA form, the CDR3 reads TGTGCCAGCACCCCCCATGCGGGATGGGGCGAGACCCAGTACTTC.

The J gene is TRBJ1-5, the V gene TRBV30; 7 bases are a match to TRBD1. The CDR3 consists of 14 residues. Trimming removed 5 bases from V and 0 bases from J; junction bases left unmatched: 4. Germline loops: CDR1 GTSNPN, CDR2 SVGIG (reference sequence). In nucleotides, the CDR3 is TGTGCCTGGGGGACAGATTATAGCAATCAGCCCCAGCATTTT. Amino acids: CAWGTDYSNQPQHF.

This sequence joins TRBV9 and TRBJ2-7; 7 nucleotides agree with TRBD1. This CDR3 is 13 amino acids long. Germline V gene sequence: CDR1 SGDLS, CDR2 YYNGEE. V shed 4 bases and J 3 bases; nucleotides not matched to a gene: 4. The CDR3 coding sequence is TGTGCCAGCAGCCAGGGGACAGACTACGAGCAGTACTTC. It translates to CASSQGTDYEQYF.

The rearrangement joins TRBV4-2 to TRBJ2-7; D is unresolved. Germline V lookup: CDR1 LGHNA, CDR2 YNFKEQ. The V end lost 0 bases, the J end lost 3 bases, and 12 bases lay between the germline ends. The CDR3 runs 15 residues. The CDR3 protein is CASSQEANRGYEQYF. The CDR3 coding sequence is TGTGCCAGCAGCCAAGAGGCCAACAGAGGCTACGAGCAGTACTTC.

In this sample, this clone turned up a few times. This CDR3 is CASSSAKETQYF. DNA for the CDR3: TGTGCCAGCAGCTCGGCTAAGGAGACCCAGTACTTC. This sequence joins TRBV7-9 and TRBJ2-5; the D is unclear. V was pared by 4 bases and J by 5 bases, with 8 bases between. The CDR3 sequence is 12 residues long. Germline V gives CDR1 SEHNR, CDR2 FQNEAQ (reference sequence). The whole variable domain, filled in from reference TRBV7-9 and TRBJ2-5, reads DTGVSQNPRHKITKRGQNVTFRCDPISEHNRLYWYRQTLGQGPEFLTYFQNEAQLEKSRLLSDRFSAERPKGSFSTLEIQRTEQGDSAMYLCASSSAKETQYFGPGTRLLVL.

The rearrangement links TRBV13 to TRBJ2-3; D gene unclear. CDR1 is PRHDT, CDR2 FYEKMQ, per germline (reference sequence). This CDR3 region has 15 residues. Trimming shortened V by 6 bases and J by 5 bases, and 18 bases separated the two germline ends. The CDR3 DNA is TGTGCCAGCAGTCCCTCTCCCGTGGGCCGAGATACGCAGTATTTT. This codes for CASSPSPVGRDTQYF.